This T cell receptor (beta chain) was retrieved from a study of T-cell reconstitution after alpha-beta-depleted transplantation in children. This clonotype was seen repeatedly, ten times or more. Antigen: not known. Unique molecular identifiers tagged the TCRbeta library. TCRdb reprocessed the PCR reads with MiXCR, giving one entry per CDR3 protein. The sample contains around 100,000 distinct CDR3 sequences, approximately 6% of which appear only once. Study-wide results and caveats: The authors attributed T-cell counts and diversity one year after transplant mostly to newly produced T cells.

The germline CDR1 and CDR2 sequences are MGHRA and YSYEKL. Unmatched junction bases numbered 11, after V lost 7 bases and J lost 8 bases. CDR3 length: 15 residues. This specimen was PBMCs, mostly from graft donor cells, taken 60 days after TCRalphabeta/CD19-depleted stem cell transplant. The clonotype originates from a female patient aged 2-10 years who had a stem cell transplant for Fanconi anemia, so the T cells may come from the graft donor. The chain has TRBV4-1 and TRBJ2-1; 10 nucleotides line up with TRBD2. In DNA form, the CDR3 reads TGCGCCAGCACCCACACTAGCGGGACTCGCGATGAGCAGTTCTTC. Its protein product is CASTHTSGTRDEQFF.